This TCR beta chain was identified in a study of blood T cell repertoires in COVID-19. As for the study in general: PBMCs, B-cell-depleted T cells, or T cells provided the cDNA or gDNA that made up the material.

The length of the CDR3 is 12 residues. The junction had 3 bases not matched to a gene; V was cut back by 6 bases and J by 5 bases. Original processing notes: Amplifying reference gene primers gave estimates of nucleated cell counts. Generated by immunoSEQ multiplex PCR, the TCRdb table keeps only in-frame clones and is missing some. Clonal size and the V and J genes are those of that table, whereas D and trimming came from the DNA. The profile shows more than 350,000 clones, roughly nine tenths of them singletons. Participants' reported clinical history set cohort assignment. Sequencing was done on a sample of PBMCs or T cells enriched from blood (not recorded which). This receptor was identified in a man between 18 and 29 years old who had recovered from COVID-19. The chain uses TRBV12-3 or TRBV12-4 and TRBJ1-1; 7 bases agree with TRBD1. CDR3 sequence reads: CASRGTETEAFF. The CDR3 DNA sequence: TGTGCCAGCAGAGGGACAGAGACTGAAGCTTTCTTT.